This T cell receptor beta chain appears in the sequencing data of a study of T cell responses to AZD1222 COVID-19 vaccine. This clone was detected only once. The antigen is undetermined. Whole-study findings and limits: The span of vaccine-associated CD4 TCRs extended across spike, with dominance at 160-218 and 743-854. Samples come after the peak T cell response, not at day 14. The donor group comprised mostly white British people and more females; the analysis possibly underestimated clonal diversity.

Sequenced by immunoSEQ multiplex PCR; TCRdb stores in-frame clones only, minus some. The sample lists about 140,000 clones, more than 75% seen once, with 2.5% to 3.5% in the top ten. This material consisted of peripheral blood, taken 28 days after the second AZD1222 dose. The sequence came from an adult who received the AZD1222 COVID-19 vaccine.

The CDR3, as DNA: TGTGCCTGGGGGGAAGTCATGAATAGCTACACCTTC. Its protein product is CAWGEVMNSYTF. The chain combines TRBV30 with TRBJ1-2; D remains unclear. There are 12 residues in the CDR3. V shed 5 bases and J shed 9 bases, with 16 bases lying between them. Germline V gene sequence: CDR1 GTSNPN, CDR2 SVGIG (reference sequence).